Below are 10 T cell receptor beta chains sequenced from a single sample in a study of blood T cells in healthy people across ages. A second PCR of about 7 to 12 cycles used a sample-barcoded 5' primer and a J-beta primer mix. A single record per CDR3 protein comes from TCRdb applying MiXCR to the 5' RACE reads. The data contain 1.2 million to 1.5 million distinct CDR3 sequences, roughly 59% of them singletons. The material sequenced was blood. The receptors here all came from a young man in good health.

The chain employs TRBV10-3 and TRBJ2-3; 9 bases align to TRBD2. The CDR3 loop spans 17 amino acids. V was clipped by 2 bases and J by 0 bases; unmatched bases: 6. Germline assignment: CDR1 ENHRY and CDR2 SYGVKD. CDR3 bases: TGTGCCATCAGTGAGCCAACTCTAGCGGGAAGCACAGATACGCAGTATTTT. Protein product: CAISEPTLAGSTDTQYF.

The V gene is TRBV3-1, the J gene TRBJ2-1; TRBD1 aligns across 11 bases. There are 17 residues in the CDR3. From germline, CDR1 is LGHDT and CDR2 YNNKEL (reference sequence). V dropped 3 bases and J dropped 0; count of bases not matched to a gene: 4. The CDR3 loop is CASSHGTGGSSYNEQFF. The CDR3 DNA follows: TGTGCCAGCAGCCACGGGACAGGGGGTAGCTCCTACAATGAGCAGTTCTTC.

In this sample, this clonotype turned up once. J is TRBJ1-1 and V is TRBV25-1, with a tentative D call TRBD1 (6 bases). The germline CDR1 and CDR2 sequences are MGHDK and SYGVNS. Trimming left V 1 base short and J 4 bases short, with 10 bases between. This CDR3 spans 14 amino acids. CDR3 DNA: TGTGCCAGCAGTGAATGGGGGGCGGGCACTGAAGCTTTCTTT. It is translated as CASSEWGAGTEAFF.

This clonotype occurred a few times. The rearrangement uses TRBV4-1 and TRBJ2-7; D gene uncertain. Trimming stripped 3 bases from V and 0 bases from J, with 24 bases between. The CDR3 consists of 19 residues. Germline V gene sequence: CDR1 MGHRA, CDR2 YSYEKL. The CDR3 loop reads CASSQLQISGVTSSYEQYF. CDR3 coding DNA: TGCGCCAGCAGCCAGCTTCAGATTTCTGGGGTCACGAGCTCCTACGAGCAGTACTTC.

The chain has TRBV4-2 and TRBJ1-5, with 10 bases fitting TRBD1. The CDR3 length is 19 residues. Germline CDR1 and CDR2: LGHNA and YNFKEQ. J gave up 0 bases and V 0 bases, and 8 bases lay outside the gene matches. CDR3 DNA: TGTGCCAGCAGCCAAGACTCGGGACAGGGGCGAATTAGCAATCAGCCCCAGCATTTT. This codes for CASSQDSGQGRISNQPQHF.

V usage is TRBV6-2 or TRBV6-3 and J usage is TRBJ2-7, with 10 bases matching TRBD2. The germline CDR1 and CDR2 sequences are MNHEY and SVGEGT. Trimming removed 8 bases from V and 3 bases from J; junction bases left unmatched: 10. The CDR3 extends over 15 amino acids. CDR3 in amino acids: CASSMAASGGYEQYF. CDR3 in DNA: TGTGCCAGCTCAATGGCGGCTAGCGGGGGCTACGAGCAGTACTTC.

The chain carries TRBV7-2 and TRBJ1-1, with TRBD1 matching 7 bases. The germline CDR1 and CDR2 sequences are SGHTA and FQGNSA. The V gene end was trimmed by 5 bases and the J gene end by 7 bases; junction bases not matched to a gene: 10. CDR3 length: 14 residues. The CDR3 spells CASSPSTGDSEAFF. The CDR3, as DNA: TGTGCCAGCAGCCCTAGCACAGGGGACAGTGAAGCTTTCTTT.

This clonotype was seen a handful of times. The CDR3 region has the DNA TGCAGCGTTGGTGTCAACCAAGAGACCCAGTACTTC. It encodes CSVGVNQETQYF. The chain carries TRBV29-1 and TRBJ2-5; D is unclear. The V and J ends lost 4 bases and 0 bases respectively, with 6 bases between them. The CDR3 length is 12 residues. Germline CDR1 reads SQVTM; CDR2 reads ANQGSEA. The full variable domain, completed using reference TRBV29-1 and TRBJ2-5, is SAVISQKPSRDICQRGTSLTIQCQVDSQVTMMFWYRQQPGQSLTLIATANQGSEATYESGFVIDKFPISRPNLTFSTLTVSNMSPEDSSIYLCSVGVNQETQYFGPGTRLLVL.

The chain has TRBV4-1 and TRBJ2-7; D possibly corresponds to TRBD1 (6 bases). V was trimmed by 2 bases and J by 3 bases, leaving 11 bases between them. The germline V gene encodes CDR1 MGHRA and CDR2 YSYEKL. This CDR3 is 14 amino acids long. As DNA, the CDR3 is TGCGCCAGCAGCCAAACCCGGGACAACTACGAGCAGTACTTC. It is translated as CASSQTRDNYEQYF.

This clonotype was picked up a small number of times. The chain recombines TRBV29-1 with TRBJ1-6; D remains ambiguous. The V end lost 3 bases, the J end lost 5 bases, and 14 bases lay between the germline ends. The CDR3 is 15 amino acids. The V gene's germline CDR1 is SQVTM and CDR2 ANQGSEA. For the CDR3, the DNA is TGCAGCGTTGACCGGAGGAGAACCCATAATTCACCCCTCCACTTT. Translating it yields CSVDRRRTHNSPLHF. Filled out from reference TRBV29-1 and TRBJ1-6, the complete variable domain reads SAVISQKPSRDICQRGTSLTIQCQVDSQVTMMFWYRQQPGQSLTLIATANQGSEATYESGFVIDKFPISRPNLTFSTLTVSNMSPEDSSIYLCSVDRRRTHNSPLHFGNGTRLTVT.